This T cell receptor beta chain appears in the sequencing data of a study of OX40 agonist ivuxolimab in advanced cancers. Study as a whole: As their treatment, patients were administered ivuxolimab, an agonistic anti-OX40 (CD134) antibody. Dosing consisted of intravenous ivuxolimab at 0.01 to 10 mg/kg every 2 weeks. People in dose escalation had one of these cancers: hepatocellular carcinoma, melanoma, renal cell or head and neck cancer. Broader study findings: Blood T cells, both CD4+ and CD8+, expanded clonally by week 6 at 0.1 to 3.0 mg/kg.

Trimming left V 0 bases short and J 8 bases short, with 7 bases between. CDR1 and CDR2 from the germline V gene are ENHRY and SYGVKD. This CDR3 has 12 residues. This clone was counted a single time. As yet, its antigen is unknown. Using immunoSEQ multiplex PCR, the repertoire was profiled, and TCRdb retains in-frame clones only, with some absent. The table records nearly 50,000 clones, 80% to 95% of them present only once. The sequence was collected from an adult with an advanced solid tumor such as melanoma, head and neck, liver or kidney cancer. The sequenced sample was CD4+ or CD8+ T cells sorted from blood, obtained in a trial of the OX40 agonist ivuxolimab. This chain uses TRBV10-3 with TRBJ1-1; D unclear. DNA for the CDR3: TGTGCCATCAGTGAGTCTAATCGGGAAGCTTTCTTT. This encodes CAISESNREAFF.